The clone carrying this T cell receptor (beta chain) occurred a few times. Its target is not known. The CDR3 extends over 15 amino acids. V lost 8 bases and J lost 4; bases outside the gene matches: 11. Germline CDR1 ENHRY, CDR2 SYGVKD. PCR employed 60 Vbeta and 13 Jbeta primers. Produced via immunoSEQ multiplex PCR; TCRdb's table is partial and in-frame only. This table holds 85,000 to 110,000 clones, around 67% found once. The data are from a study of cytomegalovirus exposure and HLA in healthy donors. Study-wide results and caveats: It was in a later analysis that TCR association rates were seen to vary by HLA locus, highest for DRB1 and lowest for HLA-C. More clonal expansion characterized HLA-associated TCR beta chains than equally common others in a later analysis. A later analysis found common viral pathogens apparently linked to several of the most significant clusters.

This clonotype was sampled from a woman in her 50s in good health and CMV-seronegative. This sequence joins TRBV10-3 and TRBJ2-7, with 10 nucleotides matching TRBD1. Sequencing was performed on PBMCs. The CDR3 DNA follows: TGTGCCATCTCGTCGGCGGGACAGGGGATATACGAGCAGTACTTC. Protein sequence: CAISSAGQGIYEQYF.